The clone carrying this T cell receptor (beta chain) has ten or more counts. The antigen remains unidentified. RNA transcripts were the template for amplifying TCR beta CDR3 regions. Initially, a first-round RT-PCR of the TCR CDR3 employed the HTBI primer set. TCRdb re-called the multiplex PCR reads through MiXCR, storing one row per CDR3 protein. Counted here are about 700,000 distinct CDR3 sequences, approximately 14% occurring once; the ten biggest clones make up 10%. Diagnoses were established using clinical symptoms, serum thyroxine and TRAb, thyroid ultrasound and orbital computed tomography. PBMCs were obtained from over 8.5 ml fresh peripheral blood. The CDR3 contains 15 residues. V gave up 4 bases and J gave up 3 bases, with 16 bases separating them. Germline values: CDR1 SGDLS, CDR2 YYNGEE. The data were taken from a study of T cells in Graves' hyperthyroidism and ophthalmopathy. Study-wide findings and caveats: Most expanded thyroid clonotypes above 0.001 recurred in blood.

The material sequenced was blood. The clonotype comes from a woman under 30 with Graves' hyperthyroidism. The V gene is TRBV9, the J gene TRBJ1-2; no reliable D call. The CDR3 is CASSPNPDRDYGYTF. CDR3 coding DNA: TGTGCCAGCAGCCCCAACCCGGACCGAGACTATGGCTACACCTTC.